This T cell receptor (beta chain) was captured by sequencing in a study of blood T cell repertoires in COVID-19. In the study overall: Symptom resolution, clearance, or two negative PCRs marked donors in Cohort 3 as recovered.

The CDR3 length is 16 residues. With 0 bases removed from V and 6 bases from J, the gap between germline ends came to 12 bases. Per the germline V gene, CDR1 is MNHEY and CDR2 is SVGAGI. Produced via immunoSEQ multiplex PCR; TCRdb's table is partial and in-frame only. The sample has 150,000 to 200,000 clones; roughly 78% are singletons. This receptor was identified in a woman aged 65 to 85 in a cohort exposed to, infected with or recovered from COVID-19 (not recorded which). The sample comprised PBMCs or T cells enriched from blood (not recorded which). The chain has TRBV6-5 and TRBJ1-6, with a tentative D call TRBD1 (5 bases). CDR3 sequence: CASSYSISGFNSPLHF. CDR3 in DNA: TGTGCCAGCAGTTACTCGATATCAGGGTTTAATTCACCCCTCCACTTT.